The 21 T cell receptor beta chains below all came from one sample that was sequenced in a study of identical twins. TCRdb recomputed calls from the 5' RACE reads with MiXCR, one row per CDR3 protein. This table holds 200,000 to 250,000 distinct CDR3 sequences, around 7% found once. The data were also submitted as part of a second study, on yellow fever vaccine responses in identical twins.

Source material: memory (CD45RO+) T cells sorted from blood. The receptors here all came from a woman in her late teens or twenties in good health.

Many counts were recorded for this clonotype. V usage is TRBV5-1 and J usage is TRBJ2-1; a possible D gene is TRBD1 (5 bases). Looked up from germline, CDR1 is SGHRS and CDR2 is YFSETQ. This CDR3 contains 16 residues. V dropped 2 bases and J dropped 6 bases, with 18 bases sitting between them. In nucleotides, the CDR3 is TGCGCCAGCAGCTTTCAGGGTATGGTATCGGGCAATGAGCAGTTCTTC. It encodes CASSFQGMVSGNEQFF.

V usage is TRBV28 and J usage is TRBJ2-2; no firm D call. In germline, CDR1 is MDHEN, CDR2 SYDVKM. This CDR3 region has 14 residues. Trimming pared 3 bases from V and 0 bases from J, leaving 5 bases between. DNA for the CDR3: TGTGCCAGCAGTTTTACACCGAACACCGGGGAGCTGTTTTTT. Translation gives CASSFTPNTGELFF.

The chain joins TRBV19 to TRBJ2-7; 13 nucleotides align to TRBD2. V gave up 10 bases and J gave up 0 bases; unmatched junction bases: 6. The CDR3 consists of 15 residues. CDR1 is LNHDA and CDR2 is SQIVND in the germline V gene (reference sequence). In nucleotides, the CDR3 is TGTGCCACCTCACTAGCGGGAGGGCCCTCCTACGAGCAGTACTTC. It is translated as CATSLAGGPSYEQYF.

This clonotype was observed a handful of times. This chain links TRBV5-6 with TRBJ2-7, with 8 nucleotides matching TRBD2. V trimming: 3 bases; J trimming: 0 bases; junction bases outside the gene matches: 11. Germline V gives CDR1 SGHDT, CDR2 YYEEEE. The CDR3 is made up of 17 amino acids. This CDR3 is CASSSTSWREVSYEQYF. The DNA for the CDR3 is TGTGCCAGCAGCTCTACTTCATGGCGGGAGGTCTCCTACGAGCAGTACTTC.

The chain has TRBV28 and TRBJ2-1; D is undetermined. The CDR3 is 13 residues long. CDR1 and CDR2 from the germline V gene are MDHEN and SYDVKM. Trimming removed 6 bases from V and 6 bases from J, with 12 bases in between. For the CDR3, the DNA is TGTGCCAGCAGACGCCCGTGGGGCAATGAGCAGTTCTTC. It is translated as CASRRPWGNEQFF.

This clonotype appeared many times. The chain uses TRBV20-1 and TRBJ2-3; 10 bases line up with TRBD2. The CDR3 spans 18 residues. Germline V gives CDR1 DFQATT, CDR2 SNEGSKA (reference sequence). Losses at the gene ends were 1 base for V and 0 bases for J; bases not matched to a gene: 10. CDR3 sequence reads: CSARVYSGGPRSTDTQYF. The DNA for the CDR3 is TGCAGTGCTAGAGTATATAGCGGGGGGCCTAGGAGCACAGATACGCAGTATTTT.

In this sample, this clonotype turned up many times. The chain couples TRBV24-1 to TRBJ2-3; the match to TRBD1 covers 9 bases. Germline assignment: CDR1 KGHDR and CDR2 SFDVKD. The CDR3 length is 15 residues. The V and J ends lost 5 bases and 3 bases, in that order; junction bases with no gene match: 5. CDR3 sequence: CATSAPGQGTDTQYF. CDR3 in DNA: TGTGCCACCAGTGCGCCGGGACAGGGTACAGATACGCAGTATTTT.

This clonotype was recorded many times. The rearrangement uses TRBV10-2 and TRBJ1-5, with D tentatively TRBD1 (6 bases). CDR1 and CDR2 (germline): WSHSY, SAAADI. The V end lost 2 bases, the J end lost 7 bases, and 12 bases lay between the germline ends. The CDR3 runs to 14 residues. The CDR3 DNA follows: TGCGCCAGCAGTGAGGTGTCAGGGGCCCAGCCCCAGCATTTT. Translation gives CASSEVSGAQPQHF.

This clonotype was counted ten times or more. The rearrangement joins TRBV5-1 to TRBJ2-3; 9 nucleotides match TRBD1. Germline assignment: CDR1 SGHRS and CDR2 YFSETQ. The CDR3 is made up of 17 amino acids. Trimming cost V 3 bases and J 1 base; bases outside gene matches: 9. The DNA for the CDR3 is TGCGCCAGCAGCTCCGGCTGGACAGGGGCCGGCACAGATACGCAGTATTTT. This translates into CASSSGWTGAGTDTQYF.

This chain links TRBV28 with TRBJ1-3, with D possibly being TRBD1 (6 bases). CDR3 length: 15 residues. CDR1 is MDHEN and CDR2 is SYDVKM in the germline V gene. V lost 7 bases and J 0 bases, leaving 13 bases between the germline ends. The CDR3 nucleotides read TGTGCCAGCACGGAAACGGGGGCCTCTGGAAACACCATATATTTT. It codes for CASTETGASGNTIYF.

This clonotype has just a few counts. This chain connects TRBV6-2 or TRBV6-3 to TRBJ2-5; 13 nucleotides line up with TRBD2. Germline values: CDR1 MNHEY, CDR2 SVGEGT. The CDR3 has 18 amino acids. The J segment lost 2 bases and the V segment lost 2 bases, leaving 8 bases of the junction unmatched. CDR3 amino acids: CASSYRRGTSGTQETQYF. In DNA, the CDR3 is TGTGCCAGCAGTTACCGGAGGGGGACTAGCGGGACGCAAGAGACCCAGTACTTC.

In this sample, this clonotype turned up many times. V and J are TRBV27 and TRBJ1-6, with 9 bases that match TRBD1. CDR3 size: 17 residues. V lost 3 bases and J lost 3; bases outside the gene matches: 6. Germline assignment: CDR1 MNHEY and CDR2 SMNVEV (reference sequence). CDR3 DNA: TGTGCCAGCAGTTTTCGGACAGGGGTTTTCTATAATTCACCCCTCCACTTT. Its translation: CASSFRTGVFYNSPLHF.

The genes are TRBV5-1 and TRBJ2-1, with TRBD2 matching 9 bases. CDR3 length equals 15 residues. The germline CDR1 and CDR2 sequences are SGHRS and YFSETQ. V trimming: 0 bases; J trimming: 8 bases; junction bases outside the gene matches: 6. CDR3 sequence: CASSLESGRWDEQFF. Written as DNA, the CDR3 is TGCGCCAGCAGCTTGGAGAGCGGGAGGTGGGATGAGCAGTTCTTC. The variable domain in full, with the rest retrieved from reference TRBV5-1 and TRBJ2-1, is KAGVTQTPRYLIKTRGQQVTLSCSPISGHRSVSWYQQTPGQGLQFLFEYFSETQRNKGNFPGRFSGRQFSNSRSEMNVSTLELGDSALYLCASSLESGRWDEQFFGPGTRLTVL.

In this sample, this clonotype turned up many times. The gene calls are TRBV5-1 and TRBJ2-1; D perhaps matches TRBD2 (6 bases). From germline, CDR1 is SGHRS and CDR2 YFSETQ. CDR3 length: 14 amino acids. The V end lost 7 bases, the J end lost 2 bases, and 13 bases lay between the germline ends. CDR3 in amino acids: CASGREYTYNEQFF. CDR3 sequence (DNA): TGCGCCAGCGGGCGGGAATATACCTACAATGAGCAGTTCTTC.

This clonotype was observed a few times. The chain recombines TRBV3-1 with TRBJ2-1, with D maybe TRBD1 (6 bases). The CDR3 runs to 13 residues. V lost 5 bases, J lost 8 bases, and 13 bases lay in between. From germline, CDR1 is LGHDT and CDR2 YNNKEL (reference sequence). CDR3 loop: CASSFREGDEQFF. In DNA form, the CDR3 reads TGTGCCAGCAGCTTCCGAGAGGGGGATGAGCAGTTCTTC.

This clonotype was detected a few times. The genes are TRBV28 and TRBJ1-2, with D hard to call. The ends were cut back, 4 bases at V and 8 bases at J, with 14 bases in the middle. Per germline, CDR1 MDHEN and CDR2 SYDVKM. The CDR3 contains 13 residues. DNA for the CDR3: TGTGCCAGCAGTTGGGCGGAACGGGGAGGCTACACCTTC. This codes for CASSWAERGGYTF.

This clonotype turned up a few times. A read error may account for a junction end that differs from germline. Here the CDR3 DNA reads TGCAGCGCTAGAGGGGAGTGGCGGGAGGAGACCCAGTACTTC. It specifies CSARGEWREETQYF. This chain links TRBV20-1 with TRBJ2-5, with 7 bases identical to TRBD2. The CDR3 loop spans 14 amino acids. Per the germline V gene, CDR1 is DFQATT and CDR2 is SNEGSKA (reference sequence).

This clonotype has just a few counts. CDR3 protein: CASSLMGAGELFF. CDR3 coding DNA: TGTGCCAGCAGCTTAATGGGGGCCGGGGAGCTGTTTTTT. This chain links TRBV7-6 with TRBJ2-2; D is possibly TRBD1 or TRBD2 (5 bases each). Trimming pared 2 bases from V and 6 bases from J, leaving 7 bases between. The CDR3 is 13 amino acids. CDR1 and CDR2 (germline): SGHVS, FNYEAQ.

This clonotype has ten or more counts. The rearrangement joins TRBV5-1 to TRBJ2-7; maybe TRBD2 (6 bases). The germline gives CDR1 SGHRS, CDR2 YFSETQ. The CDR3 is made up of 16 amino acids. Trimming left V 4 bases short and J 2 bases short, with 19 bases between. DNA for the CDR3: TGCGCCAGCAGCACGGAAAGTGGGGGGACCCCCTACGAGCAGTACTTC. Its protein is CASSTESGGTPYEQYF.

The CDR3 protein is CASSPPGVNTEAFF. The DNA of the CDR3 is TGTGCCAGCAGCCCCCCAGGGGTGAACACTGAAGCTTTCTTT. The V and J genes are TRBV7-9 and TRBJ1-1; a possible D gene is TRBD1 (6 bases). The ends were cut back, 5 bases at V and 0 bases at J, with 10 bases in the middle. This CDR3 has 14 residues. Germline CDR1 SEHNR, CDR2 FQNEAQ (reference sequence).

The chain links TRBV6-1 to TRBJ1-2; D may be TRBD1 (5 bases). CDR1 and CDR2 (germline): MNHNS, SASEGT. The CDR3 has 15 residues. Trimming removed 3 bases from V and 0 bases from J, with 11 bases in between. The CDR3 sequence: CASSEGLTANYGYTF. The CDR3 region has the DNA TGTGCCAGCAGTGAGGGACTCACAGCTAACTATGGCTACACCTTC.